These 9 T cell receptor delta chains share one sample of origin, sequenced in a study of γδ T cells in repeated Plasmodium falciparum infection. TCRdb fed the multiplex PCR reads into CATT to redo clone calling. Found here are approximately 50,000 delta-chain clones, roughly 2% of them singletons; the top ten hold roughly a quarter. Bulk repertoires came from Vgamma9/Vdelta2+ or Vdelta2-negative gammadelta T cells flow-sorted from PBMC. Specimen: gamma-delta T cells from blood. These receptors originate from a pool of human donors (malaria-infected and uninfected, not separated).

This clone was recorded many times. A read error likely explains why the TCRdb protein, taken from a much larger clone, differs from this DNA's translation at residue 3; the protein shown is translated from the DNA. V and J are TRDV1 and TRDJ1; 7 bases align to TRDD3. The CDR3 totals 20 residues. Germline-derived CDR1 and CDR2 are TSWWSYY and QGS. The CDR3 reads CAPGESAYLILGIYTDKLIF. The CDR3 DNA reads as TGTGCTCCTGGGGAATCGGCCTACCTTATACTGGGGATCTACACCGATAAACTCATCTTT.

Regarding this clone: One base separates it from a far larger clone, so it is likely a read error. Other DNA sequences in this sample translate to the same CDR3. V usage is TRDV2 and J usage is TRDJ1; 13 nucleotides match TRDD3. The J gene, not given by TCRdb, was assigned here from a germline match of the nucleotide sequence. From germline, CDR1 is GEAIGNYY and CDR2 EKD. The CDR3 contains 16 residues. CDR3 bases: TGTGCCTGCGACACACTACTGGGGGATACGCGGGATAAACTCATCTTT. Translated, it gives CACDTLLGDTRDKLIF.

Only a few counts were recorded for this clone. TCRdb attributes to this sequence the protein of a much larger clone, which differs from the DNA translation at residue 19; a read error is likely, and the protein displayed is translated from the DNA. Other DNA sequences from this sample encode an identical CDR3 as well. The chain joins TRDV3 to TRDJ1; TRDD2 aligns across 7 bases. The J gene, left out of TCRdb, was set here by checking the DNA against germline. The CDR3 length is 23 residues. Germline values: CDR1 TVYSNPD, CDR2 GDNSRS (reference sequence). CDR3 in amino acids: CAFPIPTISAKHRYRMYTEKLIF. In nucleotides, the CDR3 is TGTGCCTTTCCCATTCCTACGATCTCGGCGAAGCATAGATACCGCATGTACACCGAGAAACTCATCTTT.

In its sample, this clone was seen many times. The protein TCRdb gives is from a much larger clone and does not agree with this DNA's translation at residue 5, likely a read error; the protein shown here comes from the DNA. The J gene is TRDJ1, the V gene TRDV2; 10 nucleotides agree with TRDD3. Matching the DNA to germline supplied the J gene, which TCRdb does not give. The CDR3 length is 22 residues. Germline loops: CDR1 GEAIGNYY, CDR2 EKD. Trimming took 3 bases from V and 2 from J; bases not matched to a gene: 26. The CDR3 loop reads CACDAVGSVKTSLGDSTDKLIF. DNA of the CDR3: TGTGCCTGTGACGCGGTGGGCTCAGTGAAGACTTCACTGGGGGATTCAACCGATAAACTCATCTTT.

This clone turned up a few times. This is likely an artifact of a read error, given a far larger clone one base away. The sample carries other DNA sequences with the same CDR3. This rearrangement joins TRDV3 to TRDJ1; 13 nucleotides align to TRDD3. As TCRdb names no J gene, one was assigned here on the basis of a DNA match to germline. CDR1 and CDR2 (germline): TVYSNPD, GDNSRS (reference sequence). The CDR3 covers 22 residues. This CDR3 reads CAFSSYGTLLGDTVPHTDKLIF. CDR3 DNA: TGTGCCTTTTCTTCCTACGGCACCTTACTGGGGGATACGGTACCTCACACTGATAAACTCATCTTT.

On this clone: TCRdb pairs this DNA with a much larger clone's protein that differs at residue 9, likely a read error; the protein shown was translated from the DNA. V is TRDV3 and J is TRDJ1, with D uncertain. TCRdb records no J gene; here it was assigned by comparing the DNA to germline. This CDR3 spans 12 amino acids. Germline CDR1 and CDR2: TVYSNPD and GDNSRS (reference sequence). The chain's CDR3 is CAFAPNTDRLIF. The CDR3, as DNA: TGTGCCTTCGCCCCCAACACCGATAGACTCATCTTT.

V and J are TRDV2 and TRDJ1; 10 bases line up with TRDD3. TCRdb gives no J gene; it was assigned here by matching the DNA to germline. This CDR3 comprises 19 residues. Trimming removed 0 bases from V and 0 bases from J; junction bases left unmatched: 12. Germline CDR1 GEAIGNYY, CDR2 EKD. CDR3 sequence reads: CACDTLQLGDPPYTDKLIF. The CDR3 coding sequence is TGTGCCTGTGACACCCTCCAACTGGGGGATCCTCCGTACACCGATAAACTCATCTTT.

For this clone: The TCRdb protein comes from a much larger clone and disagrees with this DNA's translation at residue 6, likely due to a read error; the protein given here is derived from the DNA. This sequence joins TRDV1 and TRDJ2, with 13 bases lining up with TRDD3. In the absence of a J gene in TCRdb, the DNA was matched to germline to assign it here. Germline lookup yields CDR1 TSWWSYY and CDR2 QGS. V shed 6 bases, J shed 4 bases, and the junction held 17 bases outside the gene matches. The CDR3 covers 20 residues. The CDR3 bases are TGTGCTCTTGGCCTCCCCCGCGGAGGTACTGGGGGATACGCGACAGCACAACTCTTCTTT. It specifies CALGLPRGGTGGYATAQLFF.

Ten or more counts support this clone. TCRdb's protein for this DNA is that of a much larger clone and differs from the translation at residue 11, likely a read error; the protein shown is the DNA translation. The chain is built from TRDV1 and TRDJ1, with D tentatively TRDD2 (5 bases). TCRdb lists no J gene, so it was determined here by aligning the DNA to germline. Trimming left V 2 bases short and J 0 bases short, with 16 bases between. Germline loops: CDR1 TSWWSYY, CDR2 QGS. The CDR3 loop spans 17 amino acids. The CDR3 coding sequence is TGTGCTCTTGGGGAAGACCCTTCTCTTATCCACACCGATAAACTCATCTTT. Amino acids: CALGEDPSLIHTDKLIF.